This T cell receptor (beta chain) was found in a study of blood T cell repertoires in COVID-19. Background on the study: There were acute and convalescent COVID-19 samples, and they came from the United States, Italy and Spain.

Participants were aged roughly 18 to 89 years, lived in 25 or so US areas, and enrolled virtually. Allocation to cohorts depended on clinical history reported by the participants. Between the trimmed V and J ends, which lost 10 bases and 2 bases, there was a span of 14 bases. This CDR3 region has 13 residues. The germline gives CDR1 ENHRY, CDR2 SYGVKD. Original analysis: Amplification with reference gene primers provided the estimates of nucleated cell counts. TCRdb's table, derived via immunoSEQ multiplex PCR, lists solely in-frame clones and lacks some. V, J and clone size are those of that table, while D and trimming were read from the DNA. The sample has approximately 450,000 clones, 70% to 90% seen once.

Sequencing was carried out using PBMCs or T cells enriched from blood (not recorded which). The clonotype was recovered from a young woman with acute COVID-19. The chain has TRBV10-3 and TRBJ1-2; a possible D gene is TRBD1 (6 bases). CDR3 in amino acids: CANRQAENYGYTF. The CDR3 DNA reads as TGTGCCAACCGACAGGCGGAGAACTATGGCTACACCTTC.